These 7 T cell receptor beta chains share one sample of origin, sequenced in a study of cytomegalovirus exposure and HLA in healthy donors. The PCR used 60 Vbeta and 13 Jbeta primers. Method: immunoSEQ multiplex PCR; TCRdb's copy keeps in-frame clones and lacks some. The profile shows about 160,000 clones, over 70% of them singletons. The sample comprised PBMCs. These receptors came from a woman under 40 in good health and CMV-seronegative.

This chain connects TRBV2 to TRBJ1-4, with D perhaps matching TRBD1 (5 bases). Germline values: CDR1 SNHLY, CDR2 FYNNEI. There are 12 residues in the CDR3. V lost 6 bases and J 6 bases, leaving 8 bases between the germline ends. CDR3 sequence reads: CASRDTYEKLFF. In nucleotides, the CDR3 is TGTGCCAGCAGGGACACTTATGAAAAACTGTTTTTT.

This chain joins TRBV14 and TRBJ2-3, with TRBD2 matching over 8 bases. CDR3 length equals 17 residues. V lost 3 bases, J lost 6 bases, and 14 bases stayed unmatched. CDR1 is SGHDN, CDR2 FVKESK, per germline. The CDR3 protein is CASSHSRASGSRDTQYF. The CDR3 DNA reads as TGTGCCAGCAGCCACTCTCGGGCTAGCGGGTCCAGGGATACGCAGTATTTT.

This clone was picked up a small number of times. This rearrangement joins TRBV14 to TRBJ2-2; D gene uncertain. The CDR3 covers 14 residues. Deletions cut 1 base from V and 1 base from J, with 4 bases between. The germline CDR1 and CDR2 sequences are SGHDN and FVKESK. The chain's CDR3 is CASSQARNTGELFF. The CDR3 coding sequence is TGTGCCAGCAGCCAAGCTCGGAACACCGGGGAGCTGTTTTTT. The whole variable domain, remainder taken from reference TRBV14 and TRBJ2-2, is EAGVTQFPSHSVIEKGQTVTLRCDPISGHDNLYWYRRVMGKEIKFLLHFVKESKQDESGMPNNRFLAERTGGTYSTLKVQPAELEDSGVYFCASSQARNTGELFFGEGSRLTVL.

The chain is built from TRBV5-1 and TRBJ1-1, with TRBD1 matching 7 bases. J gave up 1 base and V 6 bases, and 3 bases lay outside the gene matches. The CDR3 runs 13 residues. The germline V gene has CDR1 SGHRS and CDR2 YFSETQ. The CDR3 sequence is CASKGASNTEAFF. CDR3 bases: TGCGCCAGCAAGGGGGCGTCGAACACTGAAGCTTTCTTT.

This chain connects TRBV2 to TRBJ1-5, with a possible D match to TRBD1 (6 bases). Germline V gene data show CDR1 as SNHLY and CDR2 as FYNNEI. The length of the CDR3 is 19 residues. The V end was cut by 6 bases, the J end by 0 bases, with 24 bases between. The CDR3 DNA reads as TGTGCCAGCAGGTTTAACACCGGGACACCCGACTATAGCAATCAGCCCCAGCATTTT. Its translation: CASRFNTGTPDYSNQPQHF.

The chain links TRBV5-1 to TRBJ1-3; D not resolved. CDR3 length equals 16 residues. V was clipped by 4 bases and J by 0 bases, with 14 bases between them. CDR1 SGHRS and CDR2 YFSETQ come from the germline V gene. The CDR3, as DNA: TGCGCCAGCAGCGTAACAGCATTCTTCTCTGGAAACACCATATATTTT. Residues: CASSVTAFFSGNTIYF.

This CDR3 reads CASSENPTGDKAFF. CDR3 coding DNA: TGTGCCAGCAGTGAAAACCCGACAGGGGACAAAGCTTTCTTT. V usage is TRBV6-1 and J usage is TRBJ1-1, with TRBD1 matching 8 bases. The CDR3 length is 14 residues. The V segment lost 2 bases and the J segment 9 bases; nucleotides outside the gene matches: 8. Germline CDR1 MNHNS, CDR2 SASEGT.